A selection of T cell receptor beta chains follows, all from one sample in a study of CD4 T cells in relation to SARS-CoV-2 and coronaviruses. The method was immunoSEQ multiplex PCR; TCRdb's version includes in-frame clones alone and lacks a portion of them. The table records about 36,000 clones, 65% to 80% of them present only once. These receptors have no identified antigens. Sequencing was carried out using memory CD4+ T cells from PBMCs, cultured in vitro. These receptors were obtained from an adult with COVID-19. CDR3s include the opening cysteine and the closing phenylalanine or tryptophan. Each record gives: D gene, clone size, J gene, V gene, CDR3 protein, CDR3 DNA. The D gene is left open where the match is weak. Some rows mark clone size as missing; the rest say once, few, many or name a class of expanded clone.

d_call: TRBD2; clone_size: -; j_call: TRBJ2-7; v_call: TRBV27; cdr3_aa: CASSLAGEYYEQYF; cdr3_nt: TGTGCCAGCAGTTTAGCGGGGGAATACTACGAGCAGTACTTC
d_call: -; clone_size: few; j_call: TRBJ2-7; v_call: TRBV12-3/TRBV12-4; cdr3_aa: CASSYQGAYEQYF; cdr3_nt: TGTGCCAGCAGTTACCAGGGAGCCTACGAGCAGTACTTC
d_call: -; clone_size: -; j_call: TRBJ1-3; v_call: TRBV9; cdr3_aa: CASSVVGRAGNTIYF; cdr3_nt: TGTGCCAGCAGCGTAGTTGGCAGGGCTGGAAACACCATATATTTT
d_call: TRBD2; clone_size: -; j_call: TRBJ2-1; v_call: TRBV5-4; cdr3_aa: CASSVLAGGDEQFF; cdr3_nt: TGTGCCAGCAGTGTACTAGCGGGAGGGGATGAGCAGTTCTTC
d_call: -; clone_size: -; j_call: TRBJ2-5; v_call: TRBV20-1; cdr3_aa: CSARVETQYF; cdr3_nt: TGCAGTGCTAGAGTCGAGACCCAGTACTTC
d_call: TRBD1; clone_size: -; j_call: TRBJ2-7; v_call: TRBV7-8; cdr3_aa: CASTGGTGLGEQYF; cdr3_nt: TGTGCCAGCACCGGCGGGACAGGGCTTGGGGAGCAGTACTTC
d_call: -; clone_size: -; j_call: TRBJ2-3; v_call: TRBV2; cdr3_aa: CASSAQGQTDTQYF; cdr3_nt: TGTGCCAGCTCGGCTCAAGGACAAACAGATACGCAGTATTTT
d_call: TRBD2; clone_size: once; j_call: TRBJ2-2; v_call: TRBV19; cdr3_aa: CASRGLAANTGELFF; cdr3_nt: TGTGCCAGTAGGGGACTAGCGGCGAACACCGGGGAGCTGTTTTTT
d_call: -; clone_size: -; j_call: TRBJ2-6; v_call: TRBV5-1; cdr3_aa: CASSSTGSGANVLTF; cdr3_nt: TGCGCCAGCAGCTCAACAGGATCCGGGGCCAACGTCCTGACTTTC
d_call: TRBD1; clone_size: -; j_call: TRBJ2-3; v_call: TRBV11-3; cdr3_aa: CASSPGQGGTDTQYF; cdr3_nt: TGTGCCAGCAGCCCCGGACAGGGAGGCACAGATACGCAGTATTTT
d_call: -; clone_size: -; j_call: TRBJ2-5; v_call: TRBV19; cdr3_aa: CASSRGTGLGGTQYF; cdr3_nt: TGTGCCAGTAGCAGGGGGACGGGACTGGGAGGGACCCAGTACTTC
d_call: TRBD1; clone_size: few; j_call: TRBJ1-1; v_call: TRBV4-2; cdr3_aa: CASSSKGWTGGTEAFF; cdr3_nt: TGTGCCAGCAGCTCAAAGGGTTGGACAGGGGGCACTGAAGCTTTCTTT
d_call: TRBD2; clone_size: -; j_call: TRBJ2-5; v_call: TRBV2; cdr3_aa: CANLPGLGQETQYF; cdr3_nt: TGTGCCAACCTACCGGGACTAGGTCAAGAGACCCAGTACTTC
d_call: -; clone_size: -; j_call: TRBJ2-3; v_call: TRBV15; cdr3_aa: CATSRQNRGTDTQYF; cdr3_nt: TGTGCCACCAGCAGACAAAACAGGGGCACAGATACGCAGTATTTT
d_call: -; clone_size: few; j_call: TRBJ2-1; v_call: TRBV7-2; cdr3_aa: CASSFLDRGKFF; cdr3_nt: TGTGCCAGCAGCTTTTTAGACCGCGGAAAGTTCTTC
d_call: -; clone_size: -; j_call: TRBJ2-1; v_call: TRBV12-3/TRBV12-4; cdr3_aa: CASSSGLYNEQFF; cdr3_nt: TGTGCCAGCAGTTCGGGACTGTACAATGAGCAGTTCTTC
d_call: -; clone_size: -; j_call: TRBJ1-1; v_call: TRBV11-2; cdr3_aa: CASSSSDRGVFF; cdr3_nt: TGTGCCAGCAGCTCGTCAGACAGAGGAGTTTTCTTT
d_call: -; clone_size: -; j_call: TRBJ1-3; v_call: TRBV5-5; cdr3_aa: CASRPGGRITGNTIYF; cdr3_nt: TGTGCCAGCAGGCCTGGGGGGCGCATAACAGGAAACACCATATATTTT
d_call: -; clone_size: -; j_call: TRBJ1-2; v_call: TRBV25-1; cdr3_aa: CASSERYYGYTF; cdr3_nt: TGTGCCAGCAGTGAAAGGTACTATGGCTACACCTTC
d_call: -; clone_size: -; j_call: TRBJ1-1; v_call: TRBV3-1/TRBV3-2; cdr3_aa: CASRGGFGGSEAFF; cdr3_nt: TGTGCCAGCAGAGGAGGCTTCGGGGGGAGCGAAGCTTTCTTT
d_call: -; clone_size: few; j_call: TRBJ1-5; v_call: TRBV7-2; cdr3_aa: CASSSGQSINQPQHF; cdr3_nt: TGTGCCAGCAGCTCCGGACAGAGTATCAATCAGCCCCAGCATTTT
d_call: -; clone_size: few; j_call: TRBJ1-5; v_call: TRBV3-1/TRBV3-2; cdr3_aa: CASSLQGVDQPQHF; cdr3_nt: TGTGCCAGCAGCCTTCAGGGAGTGGACCAGCCCCAGCATTTT